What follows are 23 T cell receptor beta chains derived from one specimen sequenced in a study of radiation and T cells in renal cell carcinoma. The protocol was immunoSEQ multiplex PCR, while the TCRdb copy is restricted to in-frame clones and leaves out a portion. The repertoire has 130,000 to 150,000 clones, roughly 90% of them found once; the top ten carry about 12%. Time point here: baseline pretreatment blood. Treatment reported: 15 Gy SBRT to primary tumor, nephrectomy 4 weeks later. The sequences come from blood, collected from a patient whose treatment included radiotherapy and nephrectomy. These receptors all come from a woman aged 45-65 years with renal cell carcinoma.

CDR3 amino acids: CASSPGTGTDTQYF. The CDR3 nucleotides are TGTGCCAGCAGCCCCGGGACAGGGACAGATACGCAGTATTTT. The rearrangement uses TRBV5-8 and TRBJ2-3; 9 nucleotides match TRBD1. Germline V gene lookup returns CDR1 SGHTS and CDR2 YDEGEE. This CDR3 has 14 amino acids. Losses at the gene ends were 4 bases for V and 3 bases for J; bases not matched to a gene: 3.

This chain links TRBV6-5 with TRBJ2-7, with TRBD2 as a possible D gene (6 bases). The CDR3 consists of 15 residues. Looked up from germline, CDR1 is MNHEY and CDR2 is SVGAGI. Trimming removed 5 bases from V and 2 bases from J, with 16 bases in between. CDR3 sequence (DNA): TGTGCCAGCAGTAACCGGGACTTTAAAACCTACGAGCAGTACTTC. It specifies CASSNRDFKTYEQYF.

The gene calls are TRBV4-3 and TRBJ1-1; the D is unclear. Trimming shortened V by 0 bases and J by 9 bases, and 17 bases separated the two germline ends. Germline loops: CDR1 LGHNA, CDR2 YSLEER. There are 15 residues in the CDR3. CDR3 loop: CASSQELVRTPQAFF. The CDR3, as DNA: TGCGCCAGCAGCCAAGAATTGGTCCGGACGCCTCAAGCTTTCTTT.

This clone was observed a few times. CDR3 sequence reads: CASSIGNRGWTEAFF. CDR3 DNA: TGTGCCAGTAGTATAGGGAACAGGGGATGGACTGAAGCTTTCTTT. The chain links TRBV19 to TRBJ1-1; 7 bases are shared with TRBD1. Germline CDR1 reads LNHDA; CDR2 reads SQIVND (reference sequence). CDR3 size: 15 residues. J lost 5 bases, V lost 1 base, and 7 bases had no gene match.

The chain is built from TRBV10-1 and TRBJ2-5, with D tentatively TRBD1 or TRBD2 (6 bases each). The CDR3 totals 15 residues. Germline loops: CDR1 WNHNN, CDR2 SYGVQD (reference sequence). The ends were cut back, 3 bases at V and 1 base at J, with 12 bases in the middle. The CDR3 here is CASSERRDTQETQYF. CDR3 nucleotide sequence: TGCGCCAGCAGTGAAAGGAGGGACACCCAAGAGACCCAGTACTTC.

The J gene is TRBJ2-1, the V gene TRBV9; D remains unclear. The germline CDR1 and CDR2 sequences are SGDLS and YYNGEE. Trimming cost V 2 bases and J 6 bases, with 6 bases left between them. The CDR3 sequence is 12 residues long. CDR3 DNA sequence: TGTGCCAGCAGCGTCCGACTCAATGAGCAGTTCTTC. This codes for CASSVRLNEQFF.

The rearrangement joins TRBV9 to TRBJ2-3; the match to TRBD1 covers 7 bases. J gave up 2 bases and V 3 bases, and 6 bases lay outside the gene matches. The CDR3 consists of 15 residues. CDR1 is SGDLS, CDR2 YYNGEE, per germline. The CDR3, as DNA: TGTGCCAGCAGCGGGCAACAGGGGTACACAGATACGCAGTATTTT. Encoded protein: CASSGQQGYTDTQYF.

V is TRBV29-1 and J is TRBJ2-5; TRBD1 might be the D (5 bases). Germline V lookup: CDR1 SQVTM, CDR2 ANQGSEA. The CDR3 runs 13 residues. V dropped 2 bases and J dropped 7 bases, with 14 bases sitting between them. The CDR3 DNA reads TGCAGCGTTGAACAGGGAAACACAGGGACCCAGTACTTC. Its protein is CSVEQGNTGTQYF.

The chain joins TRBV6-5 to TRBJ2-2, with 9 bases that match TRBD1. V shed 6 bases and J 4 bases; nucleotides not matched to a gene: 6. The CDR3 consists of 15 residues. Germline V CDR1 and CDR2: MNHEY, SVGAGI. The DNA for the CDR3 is TGTGCCAGCAGCACACAGGGGGCGGGCACCGGGGAGCTGTTTTTT. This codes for CASSTQGAGTGELFF.

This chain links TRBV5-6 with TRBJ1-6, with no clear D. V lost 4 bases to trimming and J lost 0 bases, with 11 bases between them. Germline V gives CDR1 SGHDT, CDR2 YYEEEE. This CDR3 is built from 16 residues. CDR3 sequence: CASSRDRSSYNSPLHF. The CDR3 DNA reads TGTGCCAGCAGCCGTGATCGGAGCTCCTATAATTCACCCCTCCACTTT.

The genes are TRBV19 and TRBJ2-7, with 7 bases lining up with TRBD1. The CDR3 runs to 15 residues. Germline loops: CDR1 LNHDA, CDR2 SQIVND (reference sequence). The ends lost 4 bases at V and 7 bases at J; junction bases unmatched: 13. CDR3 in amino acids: CASSSGQDPSREQYF. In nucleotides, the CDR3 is TGTGCCAGTAGTAGCGGACAGGACCCCTCGAGAGAGCAGTACTTC.

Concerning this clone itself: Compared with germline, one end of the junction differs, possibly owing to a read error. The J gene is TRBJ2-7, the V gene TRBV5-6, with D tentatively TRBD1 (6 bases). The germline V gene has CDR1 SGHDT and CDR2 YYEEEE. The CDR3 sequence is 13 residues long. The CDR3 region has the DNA TGTGCCAGCGCTGGGACAACATCCTGCGAGCAGTACTTC. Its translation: CASAGTTSCEQYF.

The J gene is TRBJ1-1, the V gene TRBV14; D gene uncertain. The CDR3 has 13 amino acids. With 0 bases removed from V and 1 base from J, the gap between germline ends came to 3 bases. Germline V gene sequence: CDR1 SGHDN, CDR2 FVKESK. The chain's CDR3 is CASSQERNTEAFF. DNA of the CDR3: TGTGCCAGCAGCCAAGAACGGAACACTGAAGCTTTCTTT.

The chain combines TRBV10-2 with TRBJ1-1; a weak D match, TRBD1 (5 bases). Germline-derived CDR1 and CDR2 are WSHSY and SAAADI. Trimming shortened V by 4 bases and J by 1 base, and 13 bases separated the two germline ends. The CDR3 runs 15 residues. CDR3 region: CASSVPGQPNTEAFF. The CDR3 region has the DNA TGCGCCAGCAGTGTCCCGGGGCAGCCGAACACTGAAGCTTTCTTT.

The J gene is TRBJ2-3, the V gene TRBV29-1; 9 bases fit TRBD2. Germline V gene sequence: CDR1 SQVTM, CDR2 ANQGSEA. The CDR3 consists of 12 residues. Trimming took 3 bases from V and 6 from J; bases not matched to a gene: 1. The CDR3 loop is CSVDLAGDTQYF. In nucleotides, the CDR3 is TGCAGCGTTGACCTAGCGGGGGATACGCAGTATTTT.

The CDR3 is CASSLGHGDEQYF. The CDR3 nucleotides are TGCGCCAGCAGCTTGGGGCATGGGGACGAGCAGTACTTC. This chain uses TRBV5-1 with TRBJ2-7, with D hard to call. Germline loops: CDR1 SGHRS, CDR2 YFSETQ. This CDR3 region has 13 residues. Trimming took off 0 bases at V and 5 bases at J, with 9 bases between the two ends. Full variable domain (remainder filled in from reference TRBV5-1 and TRBJ2-7): KAGVTQTPRYLIKTRGQQVTLSCSPISGHRSVSWYQQTPGQGLQFLFEYFSETQRNKGNFPGRFSGRQFSNSRSEMNVSTLELGDSALYLCASSLGHGDEQYFGPGTRLTVT.

The CDR3 sequence: CASSYEGQHYEQYF. CDR3 DNA sequence: TGTGCCAGCAGTTACGAAGGACAGCACTACGAGCAGTACTTC. The chain recombines TRBV6-5 with TRBJ2-7, with a weak D call TRBD1 (6 bases). The CDR3 is 14 residues long. Germline CDR1 is MNHEY and CDR2 is SVGAGI. V lost 2 bases and J lost 3, with 11 bases in between.

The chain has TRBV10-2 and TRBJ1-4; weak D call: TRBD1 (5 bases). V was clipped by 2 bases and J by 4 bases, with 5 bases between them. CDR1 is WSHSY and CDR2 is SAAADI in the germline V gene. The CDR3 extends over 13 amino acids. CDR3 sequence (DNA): TGCGCCAGCAGTGAGCAGGGTAATGAAAAACTGTTTTTT. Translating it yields CASSEQGNEKLFF.

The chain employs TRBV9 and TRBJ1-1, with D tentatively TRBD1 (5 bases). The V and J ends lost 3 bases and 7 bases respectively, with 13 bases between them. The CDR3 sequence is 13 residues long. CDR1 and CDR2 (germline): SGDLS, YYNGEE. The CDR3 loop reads CASSGRMGDEAFF. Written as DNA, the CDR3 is TGTGCCAGCAGCGGGCGGATGGGGGATGAAGCTTTCTTT.

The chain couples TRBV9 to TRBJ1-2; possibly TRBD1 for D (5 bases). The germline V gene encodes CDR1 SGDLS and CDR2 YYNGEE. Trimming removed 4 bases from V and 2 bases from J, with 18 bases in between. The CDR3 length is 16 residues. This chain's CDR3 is CASSLTGAGSNYGYTF. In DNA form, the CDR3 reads TGTGCCAGCAGCCTTACAGGCGCAGGTTCCAACTATGGCTACACCTTC.

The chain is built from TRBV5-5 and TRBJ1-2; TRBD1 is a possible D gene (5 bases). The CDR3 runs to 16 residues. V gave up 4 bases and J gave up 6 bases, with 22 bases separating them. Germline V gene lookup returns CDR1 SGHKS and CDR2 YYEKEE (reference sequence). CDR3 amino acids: CASSGSRFREENGYTF. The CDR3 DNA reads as TGTGCCAGCAGCGGATCCCGTTTCAGGGAGGAGAATGGCTACACCTTC.

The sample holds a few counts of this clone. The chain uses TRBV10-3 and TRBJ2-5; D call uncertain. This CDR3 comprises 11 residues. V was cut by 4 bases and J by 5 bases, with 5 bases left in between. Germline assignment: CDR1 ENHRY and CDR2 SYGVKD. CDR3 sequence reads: CAISASETQYF. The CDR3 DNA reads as TGTGCCATCAGTGCAAGCGAGACCCAGTACTTC.

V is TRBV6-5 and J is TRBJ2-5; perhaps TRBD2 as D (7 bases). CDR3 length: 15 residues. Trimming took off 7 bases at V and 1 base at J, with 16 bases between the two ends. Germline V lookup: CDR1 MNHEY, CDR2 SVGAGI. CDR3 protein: CASTPGASGQETQYF. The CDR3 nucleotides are TGTGCCAGCACCCCAGGGGCTAGCGGCCAAGAGACCCAGTACTTC.